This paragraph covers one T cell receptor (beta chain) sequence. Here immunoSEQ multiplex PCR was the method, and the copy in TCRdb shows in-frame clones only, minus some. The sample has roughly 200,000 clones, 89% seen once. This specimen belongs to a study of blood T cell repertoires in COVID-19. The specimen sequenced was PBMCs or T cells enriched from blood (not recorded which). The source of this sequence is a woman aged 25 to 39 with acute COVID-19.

CDR3 in amino acids: CASSRSIAEVTDTQYF. CDR3 bases: TGTGCCAGCAGCCGTTCCATAGCGGAAGTCACAGATACGCAGTATTTT. The chain carries TRBV11-2 and TRBJ2-3, with a weak D call TRBD2 (6 bases). V was trimmed by 5 bases and J by 2 bases, leaving 17 bases between them. In germline, CDR1 is SGHAT, CDR2 FQNNGV. The CDR3 extends over 16 amino acids. Together with reference TRBV11-2 and TRBJ2-3, the CDR3 gives the full variable domain: EAGVAQSPRYKIIEKRQSVAFWCNPISGHATLYWYQQILGQGPKLLIQFQNNGVVDDSQLPKDRFSAERLKGVDSTLKIQPAKLEDSAVYLCASSRSIAEVTDTQYFGPGTRLTVL.